This T cell receptor beta chain appears in the sequencing data of a study of blood T cell repertoires in COVID-19. Study details: Acute-phase and convalescent COVID-19 samples originated in the United States, Italy and Spain. PBMCs, B-cell-depleted T cells, or T cells were the source of the cDNA or gDNA that made up the material.

The CDR3 length is 13 residues. With 1 base clipped from V and 6 bases from J, the junction kept 3 bases outside the gene matches. From germline, CDR1 is GTSNPN and CDR2 SVGIG (reference sequence). In the authors' workflow: Estimated nucleated cell counts came from reference gene primer amplification. Produced via immunoSEQ multiplex PCR; TCRdb's table is partial and in-frame only. Clone size and V and J calls were adopted from that table, with D and trimming inferred from the DNA. The sample yields approximately 500,000 clones, approximately 83% seen once. This clone came up many times. The J gene is TRBJ1-1, the V gene TRBV30; 9 nucleotides line up with TRBD1. This receptor was taken from a human donor in a cohort sampled during active COVID-19. The sample consisted of peripheral blood. The CDR3 region is CAWSDDRGAEAFF. The CDR3 DNA reads TGTGCCTGGAGTGACGACAGGGGGGCTGAAGCTTTCTTT.